The T cell receptor beta chain described here comes from a study of OX40 agonist ivuxolimab in advanced cancers. Study information: Among those enrolled, mean age was 60 years (range roughly 23 to 79) and 82.7% were male.

The protocol was immunoSEQ multiplex PCR, while the TCRdb copy is restricted to in-frame clones and leaves out a portion. The repertoire holds 57,000 or so clones, with more than 70% as singletons. Comments on this clone: The target antigen is unknown.

This CDR3 has 15 residues. Germline lookup yields CDR1 SEHNR and CDR2 FQNEAQ (reference sequence). The V and J ends lost 0 bases and 7 bases respectively, with 10 bases between them. General observations from the study: Relative to CD4+, CD8+ T cells held more expanded clones on average. Expanded peripheral T-cell antigen specificity went undetermined.

Individuals having autoimmune disease history or systemic immunosuppression were not enrolled. This sequence was found in an adult with an advanced solid tumor such as melanoma, head and neck, liver or kidney cancer. Source: CD4+ or CD8+ T cells sorted from blood, taken in a trial of the OX40 agonist ivuxolimab. The chain uses TRBV7-9 and TRBJ1-6; possibly TRBD1 for D (6 bases). In DNA form, the CDR3 reads TGTGCCAGCAGCTTAGCGTGGGACACGAATTCACCCCTCCACTTT. It yields the protein CASSLAWDTNSPLHF. Full variable domain (rest looked up from reference TRBV7-9 and TRBJ1-6): DTGVSQNPRHKITKRGQNVTFRCDPISEHNRLYWYRQTLGQGPEFLTYFQNEAQLEKSRLLSDRFSAERPKGSFSTLEIQRTEQGDSAMYLCASSLAWDTNSPLHFGNGTRLTVT.